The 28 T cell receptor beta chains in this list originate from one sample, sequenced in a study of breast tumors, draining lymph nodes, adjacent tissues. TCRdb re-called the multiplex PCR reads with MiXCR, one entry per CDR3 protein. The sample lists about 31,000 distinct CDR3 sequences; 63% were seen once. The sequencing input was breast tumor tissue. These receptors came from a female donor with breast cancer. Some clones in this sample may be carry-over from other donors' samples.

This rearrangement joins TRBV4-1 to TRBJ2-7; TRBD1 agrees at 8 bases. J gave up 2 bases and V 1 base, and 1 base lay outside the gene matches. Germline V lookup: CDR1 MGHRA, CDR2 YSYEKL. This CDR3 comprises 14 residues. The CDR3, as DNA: TGCGCCAGCAGCCAAGTCAGGGGGCCCTACGAGCAGTACTTC. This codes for CASSQVRGPYEQYF.

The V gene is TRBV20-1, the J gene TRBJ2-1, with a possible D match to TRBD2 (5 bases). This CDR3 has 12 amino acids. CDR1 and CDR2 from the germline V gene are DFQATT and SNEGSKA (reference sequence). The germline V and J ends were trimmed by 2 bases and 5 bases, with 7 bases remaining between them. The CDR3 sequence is CSARIGDNEQFF. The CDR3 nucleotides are TGCAGTGCTAGAATCGGGGACAATGAGCAGTTCTTC.

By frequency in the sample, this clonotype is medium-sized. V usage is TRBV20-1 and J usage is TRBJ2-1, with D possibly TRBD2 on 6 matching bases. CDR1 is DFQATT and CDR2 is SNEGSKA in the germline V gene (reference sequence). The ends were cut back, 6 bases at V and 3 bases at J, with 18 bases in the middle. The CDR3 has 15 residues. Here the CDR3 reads CSAPGLLRVYNEQFF. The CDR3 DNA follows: TGCAGTGCCCCGGGACTCCTCAGGGTCTACAATGAGCAGTTCTTC.

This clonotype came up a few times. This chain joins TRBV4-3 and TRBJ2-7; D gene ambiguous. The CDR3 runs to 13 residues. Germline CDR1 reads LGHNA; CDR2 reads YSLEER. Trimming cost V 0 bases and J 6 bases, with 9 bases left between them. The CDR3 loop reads CASSQDVTGEQYF. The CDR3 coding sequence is TGCGCCAGCAGCCAAGATGTCACTGGCGAGCAGTACTTC.

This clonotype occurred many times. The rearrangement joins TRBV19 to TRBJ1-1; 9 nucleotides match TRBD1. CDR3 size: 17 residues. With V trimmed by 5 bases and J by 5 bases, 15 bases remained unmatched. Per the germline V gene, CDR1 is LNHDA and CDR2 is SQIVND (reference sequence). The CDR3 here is CASSVGQGPKSGTEAFF. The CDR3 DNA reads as TGTGCCAGTAGTGTCGGACAGGGGCCCAAGAGTGGGACTGAAGCTTTCTTT.

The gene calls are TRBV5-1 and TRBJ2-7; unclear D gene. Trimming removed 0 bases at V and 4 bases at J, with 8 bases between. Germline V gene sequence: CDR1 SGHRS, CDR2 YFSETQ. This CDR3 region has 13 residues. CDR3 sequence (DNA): TGCGCCAGCAGCTTGGTTTCCGGGTACGAGCAGTACTTC. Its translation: CASSLVSGYEQYF.

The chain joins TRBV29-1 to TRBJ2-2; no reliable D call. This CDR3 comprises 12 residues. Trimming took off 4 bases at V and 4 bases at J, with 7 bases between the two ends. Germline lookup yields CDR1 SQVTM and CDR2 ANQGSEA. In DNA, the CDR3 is TGCAGCGTTGTGGAGCCCACCGGGGAGCTGTTTTTT. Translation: CSVVEPTGELFF.

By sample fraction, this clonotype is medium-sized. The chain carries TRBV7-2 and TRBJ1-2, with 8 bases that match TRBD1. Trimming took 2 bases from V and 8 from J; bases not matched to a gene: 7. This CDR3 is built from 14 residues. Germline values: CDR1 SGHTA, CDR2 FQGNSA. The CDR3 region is CASSLQGAGTGYTF. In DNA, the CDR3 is TGTGCCAGCAGCTTACAGGGGGCGGGTACGGGCTACACCTTC.

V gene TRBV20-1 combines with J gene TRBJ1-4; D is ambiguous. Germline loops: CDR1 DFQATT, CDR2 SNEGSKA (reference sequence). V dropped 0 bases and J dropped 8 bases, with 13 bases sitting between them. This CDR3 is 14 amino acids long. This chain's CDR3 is CSARDLGLGEKLFF. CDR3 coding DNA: TGCAGTGCTAGAGATCTCGGGCTTGGCGAAAAACTGTTTTTT.

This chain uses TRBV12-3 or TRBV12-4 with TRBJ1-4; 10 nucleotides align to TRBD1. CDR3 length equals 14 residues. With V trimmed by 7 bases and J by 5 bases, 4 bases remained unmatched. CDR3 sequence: CASTSDRGNEKLFF. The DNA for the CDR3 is TGTGCCAGCACTTCGGACAGGGGGAATGAAAAACTGTTTTTT.

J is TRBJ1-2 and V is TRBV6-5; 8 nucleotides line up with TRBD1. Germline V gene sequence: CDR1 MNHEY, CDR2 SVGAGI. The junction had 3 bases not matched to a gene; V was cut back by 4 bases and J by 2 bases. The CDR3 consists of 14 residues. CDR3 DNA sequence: TGTGCCAGCAGTTTGACAGGGGTAAACTATGGCTACACCTTC. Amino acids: CASSLTGVNYGYTF.

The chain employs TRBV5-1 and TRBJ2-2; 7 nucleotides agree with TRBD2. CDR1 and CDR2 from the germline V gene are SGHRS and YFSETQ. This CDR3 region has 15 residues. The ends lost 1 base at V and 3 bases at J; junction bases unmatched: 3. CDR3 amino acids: CASSLSLADTGELFF. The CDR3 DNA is TGCGCCAGCAGCTTGAGTCTAGCGGACACCGGGGAGCTGTTTTTT. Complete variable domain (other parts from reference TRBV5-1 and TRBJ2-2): KAGVTQTPRYLIKTRGQQVTLSCSPISGHRSVSWYQQTPGQGLQFLFEYFSETQRNKGNFPGRFSGRQFSNSRSEMNVSTLELGDSALYLCASSLSLADTGELFFGEGSRLTVL.

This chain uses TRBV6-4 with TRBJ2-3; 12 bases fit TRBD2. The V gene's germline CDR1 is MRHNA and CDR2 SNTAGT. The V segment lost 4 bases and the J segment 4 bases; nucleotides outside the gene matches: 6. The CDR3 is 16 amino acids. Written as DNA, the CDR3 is TGTGCCAGCAGTGTACTAGCGGGGGGCTTGTCAGATACGCAGTATTTT. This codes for CASSVLAGGLSDTQYF.

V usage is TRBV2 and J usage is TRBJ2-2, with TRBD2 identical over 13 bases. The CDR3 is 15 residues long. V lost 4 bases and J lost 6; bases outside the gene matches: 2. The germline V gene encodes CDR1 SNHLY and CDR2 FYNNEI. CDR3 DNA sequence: TGTGCCAGCAGTGGACTAGCGGGGGGCGCCGGGGAGCTGTTTTTT. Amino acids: CASSGLAGGAGELFF. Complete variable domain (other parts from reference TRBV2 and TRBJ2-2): EPEVTQTPSHQVTQMGQEVILRCVPISNHLYFYWYRQILGQKVEFLVSFYNNEISEKSEIFDDQFSVERPDGSNFTLKIRSTKLEDSAMYFCASSGLAGGAGELFFGEGSRLTVL.

The CDR3 nucleotides read TGCAGTGCTAGAGATGACCTTCGGACAGTTAGCACAGATACGCAGTATTTT. Residues: CSARDDLRTVSTDTQYF. The V and J genes are TRBV20-1 and TRBJ2-3; D perhaps matches TRBD1 (6 bases). CDR1 and CDR2 from the germline V gene are DFQATT and SNEGSKA (reference sequence). Deletions cut 0 bases from V and 0 bases from J, with 16 bases between. This CDR3 has 17 residues.

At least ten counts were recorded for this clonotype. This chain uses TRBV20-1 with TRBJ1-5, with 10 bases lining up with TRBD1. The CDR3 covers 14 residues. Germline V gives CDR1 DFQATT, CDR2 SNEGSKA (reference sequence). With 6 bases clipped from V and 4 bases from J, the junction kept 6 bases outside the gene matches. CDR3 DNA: TGCAGTGCCCCCGGACAGGGGGGGAATCAGCCCCAGCATTTT. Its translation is CSAPGQGGNQPQHF.

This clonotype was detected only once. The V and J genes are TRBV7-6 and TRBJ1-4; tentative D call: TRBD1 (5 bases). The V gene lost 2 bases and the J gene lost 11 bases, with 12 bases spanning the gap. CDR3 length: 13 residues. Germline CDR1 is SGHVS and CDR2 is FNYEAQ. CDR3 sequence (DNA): TGTGCCAGCAGCTTACCGGGGGAAGGGAAACTGTTTTTT. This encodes CASSLPGEGKLFF.

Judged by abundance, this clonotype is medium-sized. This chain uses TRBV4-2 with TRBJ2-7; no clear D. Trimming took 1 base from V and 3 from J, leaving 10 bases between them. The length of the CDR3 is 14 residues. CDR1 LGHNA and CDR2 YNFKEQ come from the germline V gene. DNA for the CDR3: TGTGCCAGCAGCCAAGGGGCGCTCGACTACGAGCAGTACTTC. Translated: CASSQGALDYEQYF.

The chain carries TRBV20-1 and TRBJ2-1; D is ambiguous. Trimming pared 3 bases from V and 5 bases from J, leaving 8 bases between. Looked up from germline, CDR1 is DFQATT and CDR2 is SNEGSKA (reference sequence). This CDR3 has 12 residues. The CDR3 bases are TGCAGTGCTAGGTTCCCGAACAATGAGCAGTTCTTC. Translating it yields CSARFPNNEQFF.

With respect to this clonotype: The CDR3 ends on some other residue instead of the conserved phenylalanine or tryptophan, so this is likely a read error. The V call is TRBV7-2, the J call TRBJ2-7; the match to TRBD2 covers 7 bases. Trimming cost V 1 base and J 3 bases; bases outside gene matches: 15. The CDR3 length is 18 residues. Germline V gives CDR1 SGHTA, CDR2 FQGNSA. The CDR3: CASSLELWGLRTVYEQYL. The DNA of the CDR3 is TGTGCCAGCAGCTTAGAGCTATGGGGACTACGAACCGTCTACGAGCAGTACCTC.

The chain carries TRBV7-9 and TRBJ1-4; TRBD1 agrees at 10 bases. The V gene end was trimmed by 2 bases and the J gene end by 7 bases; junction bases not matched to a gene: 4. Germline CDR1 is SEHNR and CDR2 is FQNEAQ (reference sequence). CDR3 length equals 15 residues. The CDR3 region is CASSLRDRGLEKLFF. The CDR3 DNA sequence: TGTGCCAGCAGCTTAAGGGACAGGGGACTTGAAAAACTGTTTTTT.

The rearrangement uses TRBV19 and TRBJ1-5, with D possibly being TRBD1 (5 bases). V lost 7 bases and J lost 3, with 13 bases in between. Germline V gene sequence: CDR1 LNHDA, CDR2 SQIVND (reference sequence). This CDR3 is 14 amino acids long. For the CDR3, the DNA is TGTGCCAGTACCAACCGACAGTCCAATCAGCCCCAGCATTTT. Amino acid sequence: CASTNRQSNQPQHF.

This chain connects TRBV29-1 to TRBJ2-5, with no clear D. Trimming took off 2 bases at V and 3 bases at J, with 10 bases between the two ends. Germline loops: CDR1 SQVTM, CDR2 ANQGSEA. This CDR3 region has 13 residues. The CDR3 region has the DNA TGCAGCGTTGAAAGGGCAGGAAAAGAGACCCAGTACTTC. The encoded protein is CSVERAGKETQYF.

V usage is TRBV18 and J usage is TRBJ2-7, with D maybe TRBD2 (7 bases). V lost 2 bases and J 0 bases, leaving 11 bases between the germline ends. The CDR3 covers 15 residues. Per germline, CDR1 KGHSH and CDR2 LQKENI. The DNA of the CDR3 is TGTGCCAGCTCACCAGGGGGGGCCCTCTCCTACGAGCAGTACTTC. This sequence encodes CASSPGGALSYEQYF.

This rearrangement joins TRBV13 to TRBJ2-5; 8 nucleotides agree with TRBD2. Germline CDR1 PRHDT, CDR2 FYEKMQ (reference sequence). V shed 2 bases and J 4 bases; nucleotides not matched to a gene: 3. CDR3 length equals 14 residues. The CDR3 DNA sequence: TGTGCCAGCAGCTTACGGGGGGGGGGAGAGACCCAGTACTTC. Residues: CASSLRGGGETQYF.

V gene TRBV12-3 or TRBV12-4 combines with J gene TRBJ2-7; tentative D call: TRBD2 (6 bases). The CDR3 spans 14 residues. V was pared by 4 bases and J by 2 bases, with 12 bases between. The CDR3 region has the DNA TGTGCCAGCAGTTCGTGGGAGGTACCCTACGAGCAGTACTTC. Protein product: CASSSWEVPYEQYF.

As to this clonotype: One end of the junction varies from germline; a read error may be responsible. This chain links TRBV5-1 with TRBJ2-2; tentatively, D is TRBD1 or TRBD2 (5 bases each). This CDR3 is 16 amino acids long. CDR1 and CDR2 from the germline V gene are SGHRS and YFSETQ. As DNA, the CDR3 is TGCGCTAGCAGCTTCCAGACACGGGGCTACACCGGGGAGCTGTTTTTT. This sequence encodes CASSFQTRGYTGELFF.

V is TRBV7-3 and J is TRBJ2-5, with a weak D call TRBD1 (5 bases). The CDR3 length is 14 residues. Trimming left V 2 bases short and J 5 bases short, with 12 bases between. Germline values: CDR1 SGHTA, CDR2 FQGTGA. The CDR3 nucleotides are TGTGCCAGCAGCTTAGCAGGGTCCGGGGAGACCCAGTACTTC. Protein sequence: CASSLAGSGETQYF.